This T cell receptor beta chain was profiled in a study of cytomegalovirus exposure and HLA in healthy donors. PCR involved 60 Vbeta and 13 Jbeta primers. TCRdb keeps only in-frame clones here, not all; method: immunoSEQ multiplex PCR. The sample records under 200,000 clones, around three quarters being singletons. This clone appeared a few times. The CDR3 loop spans 16 amino acids. The ends lost 1 base at V and 0 bases at J; junction bases unmatched: 3. CDR1 is SGHNT and CDR2 is YYREEE in the germline V gene (reference sequence). The TCR originated in a young woman in good health and CMV-seropositive. Sequencing input: PBMCs. J is TRBJ2-3 and V is TRBV5-4, with TRBD2 identical over 9 bases. The CDR3 region is CASSLRLAGSTDTQYF. In nucleotides, the CDR3 is TGTGCCAGCAGCTTGAGGCTAGCGGGAAGCACAGATACGCAGTATTTT.